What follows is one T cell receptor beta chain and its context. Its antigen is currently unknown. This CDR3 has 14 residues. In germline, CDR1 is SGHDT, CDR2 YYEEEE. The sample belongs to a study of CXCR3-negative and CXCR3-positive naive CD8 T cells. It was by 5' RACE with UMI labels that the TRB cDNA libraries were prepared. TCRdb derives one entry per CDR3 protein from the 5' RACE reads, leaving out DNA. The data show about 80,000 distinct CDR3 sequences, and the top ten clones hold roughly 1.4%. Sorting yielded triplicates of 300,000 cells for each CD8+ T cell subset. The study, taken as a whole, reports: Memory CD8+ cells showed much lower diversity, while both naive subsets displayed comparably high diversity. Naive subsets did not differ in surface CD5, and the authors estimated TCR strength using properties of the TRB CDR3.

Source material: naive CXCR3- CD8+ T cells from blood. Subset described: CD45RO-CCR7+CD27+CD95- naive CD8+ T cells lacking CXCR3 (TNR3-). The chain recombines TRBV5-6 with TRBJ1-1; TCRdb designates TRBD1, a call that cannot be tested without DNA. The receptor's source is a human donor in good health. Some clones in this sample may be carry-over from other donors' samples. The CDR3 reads CASSLLTGVTEAFF.